These 21 T cell receptor beta chains were all obtained from the same sample, sequenced in a study of T cell changes during pregnancy in multiple sclerosis. The table came from immunoSEQ multiplex PCR; TCRdb's copy has only in-frame clones and leaves some out. The table lists 70,000 to 95,000 clones, 90% to 95% of them singletons. The specimen was peripheral blood, collected in the third trimester of pregnancy. These receptors were obtained from a female donor with multiple sclerosis, enrolled in a pregnancy study.

The CDR3 DNA reads TGTGCCAGCAGTGATGGACTAGCGGGAGGGGACATTCAGTACTTC. Its translation is CASSDGLAGGDIQYF. The chain recombines TRBV2 with TRBJ2-4; TRBD2 matches 15 bases. The CDR3 spans 15 residues. Trimming at V came to 3 bases and at J to 8 bases, leaving 2 bases not matched to a gene. Germline assignment: CDR1 SNHLY and CDR2 FYNNEI. The complete variable domain, with remaining parts taken from reference TRBV2 and TRBJ2-4, reads EPEVTQTPSHQVTQMGQEVILRCVPISNHLYFYWYRQILGQKVEFLVSFYNNEISEKSEIFDDQFSVERPDGSNFTLKIRSTKLEDSAMYFCASSDGLAGGDIQYFGAGTRLSVL.

This sequence joins TRBV19 and TRBJ2-7; 12 positions agree with TRBD2. Germline loops: CDR1 LNHDA, CDR2 SQIVND (reference sequence). The CDR3 is made up of 15 amino acids. V was pared by 5 bases and J by 6 bases, with 8 bases of the junction left unmatched. The CDR3 region has the DNA TGTGCCAGTAGTGCCCTACTAGCGGGAGGTTCCGAGCAGTACTTC. Its protein product is CASSALLAGGSEQYF. Full variable domain (remainder filled in from reference TRBV19 and TRBJ2-7): DGGITQSPKYLFRKEGQNVTLSCEQNLNHDAMYWYRQDPGQGLRLIYYSQIVNDFQKGDIAEGYSVSREKKESFPLTVTSAQKNPTAFYLCASSALLAGGSEQYFGPGTRLTVT.

V and J are TRBV7-6 and TRBJ2-7, with 12 nucleotides matching TRBD2. This CDR3 has 15 residues. Trimming took 4 bases from V and 3 from J; bases not matched to a gene: 4. CDR1 SGHVS and CDR2 FNYEAQ come from the germline V gene. The CDR3 region is CASSSWTSGIYEQYF. Written as DNA, the CDR3 is TGTGCCAGCAGCTCATGGACTAGCGGGATCTACGAGCAGTACTTC.

The chain joins TRBV19 to TRBJ1-1; TRBD1 matches at 10 bases. The ends lost 9 bases at V and 1 base at J; junction bases unmatched: 8. CDR3 length equals 15 residues. Germline CDR1 LNHDA, CDR2 SQIVND (reference sequence). The CDR3 protein is CASRGQGLQNTEAFF. CDR3 DNA sequence: TGTGCCAGCAGGGGACAGGGGCTCCAGAACACTGAAGCTTTCTTT.

The chain uses TRBV6-6 and TRBJ2-7; D might be TRBD1 (6 bases). The germline V gene has CDR1 MNHNY and CDR2 SVGAGI (reference sequence). There are 14 residues in the CDR3. Trimming stripped 0 bases from V and 2 bases from J, with 8 bases between. The CDR3 loop reads CASSYSGHTYEQYF. The CDR3 nucleotides read TGTGCCAGCAGTTACTCGGGACATACCTACGAGCAGTACTTC.

CDR3 DNA: TGTGCCAGCAGCGAGGGACAGGGGGCCGCCGGGGAGCTGTTTTTT. Its translation: CASSEGQGAAGELFF. The rearrangement links TRBV7-3 to TRBJ2-2; 12 bases map to TRBD1. The CDR3 sequence is 15 residues long. Germline CDR1 reads SGHTA; CDR2 reads FQGTGA. V was clipped by 5 bases and J by 6 bases; unmatched bases: 4.

The chain combines TRBV5-1 with TRBJ2-5; tentatively, D is TRBD1 (5 bases). The CDR3 is made up of 16 amino acids. Germline V gives CDR1 SGHRS, CDR2 YFSETQ. V lost 4 bases to trimming and J lost 0 bases, with 16 bases between them. In DNA form, the CDR3 reads TGCGCCAGCAGCGACGGGTCAGGGAAGTACCAAGAGACCCAGTACTTC. Translation: CASSDGSGKYQETQYF.

The chain links TRBV7-2 to TRBJ2-7, with 11 bases identical to TRBD2. The ends lost 7 bases at V and 0 bases at J; junction bases unmatched: 5. The CDR3 spans 15 residues. Germline V CDR1 and CDR2: SGHTA, FQGNSA. The CDR3 DNA sequence: TGTGCCAGCACCCTGACTAGCGGGAACTCCTACGAGCAGTACTTC. Residues: CASTLTSGNSYEQYF.

The V gene is TRBV7-8, the J gene TRBJ2-7; D ambiguous. The CDR3 has 16 amino acids. Trimming removed 1 base from V and 2 bases from J, with 15 bases in between. The germline V gene has CDR1 SGHVS and CDR2 FQNEAQ. CDR3 DNA sequence: TGTGCCAGCAGCTTAGTTAGGCTGGTTGGGCCCTACGAGCAGTACTTC. This sequence encodes CASSLVRLVGPYEQYF. Complete variable domain (other parts from reference TRBV7-8 and TRBJ2-7): GAGVSQSPRYKVAKRGQDVALRCDPISGHVSLFWYQQALGQGPEFLTYFQNEAQLDKSGLPSDRFFAERPEGSVSTLKIQRTQQEDSAVYLCASSLVRLVGPYEQYFGPGTRLTVT.

The chain joins TRBV28 to TRBJ2-5; possibly TRBD1 for D (6 bases). CDR1 and CDR2 from the germline V gene are MDHEN and SYDVKM. Trimming cost V 2 bases and J 6 bases, with 13 bases left between them. CDR3 length: 14 residues. CDR3 nucleotide sequence: TGTGCCAGCAGTTTAACTGGGGGCTACCAGACCCAGTACTTC. As protein: CASSLTGGYQTQYF.

This chain joins TRBV7-3 and TRBJ2-5, with 8 nucleotides matching TRBD2. With 4 bases clipped from V and 6 bases from J, the junction kept 10 bases outside the gene matches. The CDR3 runs 15 residues. Germline CDR1 is SGHTA and CDR2 is FQGTGA. CDR3 amino acids: CASSSGLASMKTQYF. The CDR3 DNA is TGTGCCAGCAGCTCCGGACTAGCTTCGATGAAGACCCAGTACTTC.

V usage is TRBV7-9 and J usage is TRBJ2-7, with TRBD1 matching 11 bases. This CDR3 has 17 residues. The trim removed 3 bases at V and 5 bases at J, leaving 12 bases unmatched. Germline assignment: CDR1 SEHNR and CDR2 FQNEAQ (reference sequence). The CDR3 loop is CASSFPEDRGRMDEQYF. As DNA, the CDR3 is TGTGCCAGCAGCTTCCCAGAGGACAGGGGGCGTATGGACGAGCAGTACTTC. Full variable domain (outside the CDR3, taken from reference TRBV7-9 and TRBJ2-7): DTGVSQNPRHKITKRGQNVTFRCDPISEHNRLYWYRQTLGQGPEFLTYFQNEAQLEKSRLLSDRFSAERPKGSFSTLEIQRTEQGDSAMYLCASSFPEDRGRMDEQYFGPGTRLTVT.

This clone showed up just once. CDR3 sequence (DNA): TGTGCCTGGAGGGCCGGGACTAGCGGGAGTTTCGAGACCCAGTACTTC. Protein sequence: CAWRAGTSGSFETQYF. The chain combines TRBV30 with TRBJ2-5, with 14 bases fitting TRBD2. This CDR3 is built from 16 residues. Germline loops: CDR1 GTSNPN, CDR2 SVGIG (reference sequence). The V and J ends lost 3 bases and 5 bases, in that order; junction bases with no gene match: 8.

The chain couples TRBV4-1 to TRBJ2-3; 7 bases line up with TRBD1. The CDR3 covers 15 residues. Germline V gene data show CDR1 as MGHRA and CDR2 as YSYEKL. J lost 4 bases, V lost 4 bases, and 8 bases had no gene match. The CDR3 DNA reads as TGCGCCAGCAGCCTGACGGGCCAGGGGGCAGATACGCAGTATTTT. Residues: CASSLTGQGADTQYF.

This chain joins TRBV15 and TRBJ2-5, with 12 bases fitting TRBD1. CDR1 and CDR2 from the germline V gene are LNHNV and YYDKDF (reference sequence). Trimming removed 3 bases from V and 5 bases from J; junction bases left unmatched: 7. There are 16 residues in the CDR3. The CDR3 sequence: CATSSRDRGRGETQYF. Written as DNA, the CDR3 is TGTGCCACCAGCAGCCGGGACAGGGGGCGGGGGGAGACCCAGTACTTC.

V usage is TRBV10-3 and J usage is TRBJ2-5, with D possibly matching TRBD1 (6 bases). The germline gives CDR1 ENHRY, CDR2 SYGVKD. The CDR3 spans 14 residues. V lost 2 bases, J lost 4 bases, and 11 bases lay in between. CDR3 coding DNA: TGTGCCATCAGTGAGAGACAGGAGCCAGAGACCCAGTACTTC. It encodes CAISERQEPETQYF.

The rearrangement uses TRBV5-1 and TRBJ2-3, with TRBD2 identical over 7 bases. Trimming at V came to 4 bases and at J to 0 bases, leaving 5 bases not matched to a gene. The length of the CDR3 is 15 residues. Germline CDR1 reads SGHRS; CDR2 reads YFSETQ. The CDR3 region is CASSIERGSTDTQYF. CDR3 nucleotide sequence: TGCGCCAGCAGCATTGAGCGGGGAAGCACAGATACGCAGTATTTT.

The chain is built from TRBV29-1 and TRBJ2-1, with TRBD2 identical over 10 bases. J lost 6 bases, V lost 3 bases, and 5 bases had no gene match. The CDR3 has 14 amino acids. CDR1 and CDR2 (germline): SQVTM, ANQGSEA. CDR3 DNA sequence: TGCAGCGTTGACTCTAGCGGGAGTACCAATGAGCAGTTCTTC. This translates into CSVDSSGSTNEQFF.

The chain links TRBV19 to TRBJ1-1; 10 nucleotides align to TRBD1. The CDR3 length is 15 residues. CDR1 LNHDA and CDR2 SQIVND come from the germline V gene (reference sequence). After removal of 9 bases from V and 2 bases from J, the junction contained 9 bases not matched to a gene. This chain's CDR3 is CARPGQGIYNTEAFF. The CDR3 DNA is TGTGCCAGACCGGGACAGGGGATTTATAACACTGAAGCTTTCTTT.

The chain recombines TRBV7-6 with TRBJ2-3; no reliable D call. Germline V gene data show CDR1 as SGHVS and CDR2 as FNYEAQ. This CDR3 has 18 amino acids. V was trimmed by 1 base and J by 0 bases, leaving 17 bases between them. DNA for the CDR3: TGTGCCAGCAGCTTAGTGACCCAACAAGCGTATAGCACAGATACGCAGTATTTT. Its protein product is CASSLVTQQAYSTDTQYF.

CDR3 amino acids: CASSGSSYNEQFF. The CDR3 DNA follows: TGTGCCAGCAGTGGGAGCTCCTACAATGAGCAGTTCTTC. V is TRBV27 and J is TRBJ2-1, with a tentative D call TRBD2 (5 bases). Germline-derived CDR1 and CDR2 are MNHEY and SMNVEV (reference sequence). The V gene lost 5 bases and the J gene lost 0 bases, with 5 bases spanning the gap. There are 13 residues in the CDR3.